The rows below give T cell receptor beta chains drawn from one sample of a study of cytomegalovirus exposure and HLA in healthy donors. Only in-frame clones appear in the TCRdb table, and some are missing; sequencing was by immunoSEQ multiplex PCR. Its table records 45,000 to 55,000 clones. Sequencing was carried out using PBMCs. These receptors were obtained from a male donor in good health and CMV-seropositive. CDR3s include the opening cysteine and the closing phenylalanine or tryptophan. Each record gives: V gene, J gene, CDR3 length, D gene, CDR3 DNA, CDR3 protein. The D gene is left open where the match is weak.

V: TRBV6-5
J: TRBJ2-3
length: 14
D: TRBD1
DNA: TGTGCCAGCAGTTACTACAGGGGGCTCGATACGCAGTATTTT
CDR3: CASSYYRGLDTQYF

V: TRBV27
J: TRBJ1-2
length: 15
D: TRBD1
DNA: TGTGCCAGCAGTTTGGAGGGGACAGGAGCCTATGGCTACACCTTC
CDR3: CASSLEGTGAYGYTF

V: TRBV9
J: TRBJ2-7
length: 14
D: -
DNA: TGTGCCAGCAGCGCCCCAGGGCTAGGGGACGAGCAGTACTTC
CDR3: CASSAPGLGDEQYF

V: TRBV6-5
J: TRBJ2-7
length: 15
D: -
DNA: TGTGCCAGCAGGGGGGGGCTGGGGAATGTCCACGAGCAGTACTTC
CDR3: CASRGGLGNVHEQYF

V: TRBV18
J: TRBJ2-3
length: 17
D: TRBD2
DNA: TGTGCCAGCTCACCACTTCCCGGTCTAGCGGGGACAGATACGCAGTATTTT
CDR3: CASSPLPGLAGTDTQYF

V: TRBV9
J: TRBJ1-3
length: 14
D: -
DNA: TGTGCCAGCAGCGTAGACAGCGGGGGGGACACCATATATTTT
CDR3: CASSVDSGGDTIYF

V: TRBV20-1
J: TRBJ2-7
length: 11
D: -
DNA: TGCAGTGCTGTAATGGCTCCCGAGCAGTACTTC
CDR3: CSAVMAPEQYF

V: TRBV5-1
J: TRBJ1-5
length: 14
D: -
DNA: TGCGCCAGCAGCTTGGGGGGCGCCGGTCAGCCCCAGCATTTT
CDR3: CASSLGGAGQPQHF

V: TRBV7-9
J: TRBJ1-6
length: 15
D: -
DNA: TGTGCCAGCAGTCGCGACCCGGGGGTCAATTCACCCCTCCACTTT
CDR3: CASSRDPGVNSPLHF

V: TRBV27
J: TRBJ2-3
length: 13
D: -
DNA: TGTGCCAGCAGTCCCCTCGCGGGAGATACGCAGTATTTT
CDR3: CASSPLAGDTQYF

V: TRBV27
J: TRBJ2-7
length: 12
D: TRBD1
DNA: TGTGCCAGCAGTTTGGACAGGGCCGAGCAGTACTTC
CDR3: CASSLDRAEQYF